This T cell receptor beta chain appears in the sequencing data of a study of OX40 agonist ivuxolimab in advanced cancers. The study in broad terms: Ivuxolimab was an agonistic, fully human IgG2 monoclonal antibody directed against OX40 (CD134), a costimulatory receptor. Prior anti-PD-1, anti-PD-L1 or anti-CTLA-4 therapy was permitted, and checkpoint inhibitors had been received by about 44% of dose-escalation patients. Peripheral TCRbeta sequencing was intended to test whether TCR sequence diversity was altered and clonal T-cell expansion was caused by ivuxolimab. Partial responses were achieved by three dose-escalation patients, of whom one had hepatocellular carcinoma and two had cutaneous melanoma. The paper reports the monotherapy dose-escalation portion (N of about 54 patients) of the phase I ivuxolimab trial. The dose-escalation cohort was about 87% male with a mean age of about 58 years, ranging from about 23 to 85. Of the 50 to 55 dose-escalation patients, hepatocellular carcinoma was present in roughly 19, melanoma in roughly 15, renal cell carcinoma in 9 and head and neck cancer in 9. Intravenous ivuxolimab was administered to patients every 2 weeks at six dose levels: 0.01, 0.1, 0.3, 1.5, 3 and 10 mg/kg. Paper-wide results and their limitations: Partial responders in the 0.1-3.0 mg/kg groups had among the lowest normalized peripheral clonal expansion, especially among CD8+ T cells. At doses of 0.1 to 3.0 mg/kg, clonal expansion of both CD4+ and CD8+ blood T cells was observed from baseline to week 6. The antigen specificity of the clonally expanded peripheral T cells was not determined. Low levels of normalized T-cell clonal expansion were also seen in some nonresponding patients. After ivuxolimab, expanded clones were on average more numerous among CD8+ T cells than among CD4+ T cells.

Of note for this clone: Its cognate antigen has yet to be identified. No much larger clone exists at a distance of one base, and base qualities are not known.

Patients with a history of autoimmune disease or receiving systemic immunosuppression were excluded from the trial. Peripheral blood for TCR sequencing was collected from all dose cohorts at baseline, on cycle 4 day 1, and on cycle 7 day 1. The samples were taken from a phase I, first-in-human, multicenter, open-label dose-escalation trial of ivuxolimab. Adults with locally advanced or metastatic melanoma, renal cell, hepatocellular, or head and neck squamous cell carcinoma were enrolled in the trial. Before TCR sequencing, CD4+ T cells and CD8+ T cells from peripheral blood were sorted into separate populations. Genomic DNA was isolated from the sorted cells so that the TCRbeta CDR3 region could be sequenced. The immunoSEQ Assay was used for sequencing of TCRbeta CDR3 regions. Entries here come from immuneACCESS through TCRdb and include only in-frame sequences with V and J called. Some clones fail to appear in such tables; in the studies checked, an unresolved V gene covers under half of the shortfall, and the cause of the remainder is unknown. The sample contains 65,000 to 70,000 clones, 80% to 90% of them found a single time. Of the sample, around 6% is held by the ten largest clones.

The receptor's source is an adult with an advanced solid tumor such as melanoma, head and neck, liver or kidney cancer. Sequences were derived from CD4+ or CD8+ T cells sorted from blood, sampled in a trial of the OX40 agonist ivuxolimab.

CDR3 region: CASSLGASGSLNEQFF. The nucleotides are TGTGCCAGCAGCTTGGGTGCTAGCGGGAGCTTGAATGAGCAGTTCTTC. The chain uses TRBV5-6 and TRBJ2-1, and 10 junction bases match TRBD2. Taken from cysteine to phenylalanine, the CDR3 has 16 residues. Only CDR3 DNA remains: 48 bases, in frame from the first base. Via the germline V gene, CDR1 is SGHDT and CDR2 YYEEEE. Germline trimming amounts to 0 bases on V and 7 bases on J, with 7 as the count of junction bases outside the gene matches.